This T cell receptor (beta chain) was found in a study of T-cell memory formation after mild COVID-19. This clonotype has more than one count but fewer than ten. Trimming removed 4 bases from V and 0 bases from J; junction bases left unmatched: 4. The CDR3 length is 16 residues. Germline CDR1 reads ENHRY; CDR2 reads SYGVKD. TCRdb reanalysed the 5' RACE reads using MiXCR and keeps one entry per CDR3 protein. The sample lists about 110,000 distinct CDR3 sequences; about 15% were seen once. The sequencing sample was made of PBMCs or a T cell subset sorted from them (not recorded which). The chain joins TRBV10-3 to TRBJ1-1; the match to TRBD1 covers 11 bases. This TCR was sampled from an adult woman who had mild COVID-19 (a few samples of this study predate the infection). Cell type and time point are not known. The CDR3: CAISGTGGYLNTEAFF. The CDR3 DNA reads TGTGCCATCAGTGGGACAGGGGGCTACTTGAACACTGAAGCTTTCTTT.